These T cell receptor beta chains were read from a single sample in a study of blood T cell repertoires in COVID-19. Data came from immunoSEQ multiplex PCR; TCRdb stores just in-frame clones and leaves some out. This sample has roughly 180,000 clones, with about 85% found just once. Material for sequencing was peripheral blood. These receptors were obtained from a man aged 18 to 29 with acute or convalescent COVID-19. Both conserved end residues are part of each CDR3. A D gene is named only where the DNA matches it firmly. Size tells how often a clone was seen (once, few, many) or the class of an expanded clone, and some rows leave it out.

J gene: TRBJ2-5; clone size: NA; D gene: TRBD1; V gene: TRBV6-2/TRBV6-3; CDR3 protein: CASSYSWWDRDQETQYF; CDR3 DNA: TGTGCCAGCAGTTACTCTTGGTGGGACAGGGACCAAGAGACCCAGTACTTC
J gene: TRBJ1-2; clone size: NA; D gene: TRBD1; V gene: TRBV18; CDR3 protein: CASSPRDRGSNYGYTF; CDR3 DNA: TGTGCCAGCTCACCACGAGACAGGGGAAGTAACTATGGCTACACCTTC
J gene: TRBJ1-1; clone size: few; D gene: NA; V gene: TRBV7-2; CDR3 protein: CASSPGGGVITEAFF; CDR3 DNA: TGTGCCAGCAGTCCGGGGGGAGGGGTTATCACTGAAGCTTTCTTT
J gene: TRBJ1-5; clone size: NA; D gene: NA; V gene: TRBV21-1; CDR3 protein: CASSSKNPLGNQPQHF; CDR3 DNA: TGTGCCAGCAGCTCAAAAAACCCGCTAGGCAATCAGCCCCAGCATTTT
J gene: TRBJ2-5; clone size: NA; D gene: TRBD2; V gene: TRBV24-1; CDR3 protein: CATSVGTSGGQETQYF; CDR3 DNA: TGTGCCACCAGTGTCGGGACTAGCGGGGGACAAGAGACCCAGTACTTC
J gene: TRBJ1-2; clone size: NA; D gene: TRBD1; V gene: TRBV5-4; CDR3 protein: CASSRQGAYGYTF; CDR3 DNA: TGTGCCAGCAGCCGACAGGGGGCGTATGGCTACACCTTC
J gene: TRBJ1-4; clone size: NA; D gene: NA; V gene: TRBV7-8; CDR3 protein: CASSQWGDSGREKLFF; CDR3 DNA: TGTGCCAGCAGTCAATGGGGCGACTCCGGACGGGAAAAACTGTTTTTT
J gene: TRBJ1-3; clone size: NA; D gene: NA; V gene: TRBV18; CDR3 protein: CASSQNHGQSSGNTIYF; CDR3 DNA: TGTGCCAGCTCACAAAACCACGGACAGAGCTCTGGAAACACCATATATTTT
J gene: TRBJ2-5; clone size: NA; D gene: TRBD2; V gene: TRBV7-6; CDR3 protein: CASSLERGGQETQYF; CDR3 DNA: TGTGCCAGCAGCTTAGAGCGGGGGGGGCAAGAGACCCAGTACTTC
J gene: TRBJ2-7; clone size: NA; D gene: TRBD1; V gene: TRBV7-6; CDR3 protein: CASSLVGTGASYEQYF; CDR3 DNA: TGTGCCAGCAGCTTAGTCGGGACAGGGGCATCCTACGAGCAGTACTTC
J gene: TRBJ1-5; clone size: NA; D gene: TRBD1; V gene: TRBV15; CDR3 protein: CATSSVRGSNQPQHF; CDR3 DNA: TGTGCCACCAGCTCAGTCAGGGGGAGCAATCAGCCCCAGCATTTT
J gene: TRBJ1-6; clone size: once; D gene: NA; V gene: TRBV13; CDR3 protein: CASSRRQVYSPLHF; CDR3 DNA: TGTGCCAGCAGCCGACGACAGGTATATTCACCCCTCCACTTT
J gene: TRBJ1-1; clone size: few; D gene: NA; V gene: TRBV5-6; CDR3 protein: CASLRYGASTEAFF; CDR3 DNA: TGTGCCAGCCTCCGTTACGGAGCGTCCACTGAAGCTTTCTTT
J gene: TRBJ1-6; clone size: NA; D gene: TRBD1; V gene: TRBV28; CDR3 protein: CASSDGDRDNSPLHF; CDR3 DNA: TGTGCCAGCAGTGACGGGGACAGGGATAATTCACCCCTCCACTTT
J gene: TRBJ2-2; clone size: NA; D gene: TRBD2; V gene: TRBV19; CDR3 protein: CASSIHSGGANTGELFF; CDR3 DNA: TGTGCCAGTAGTATACATAGCGGGGGGGCGAACACCGGGGAGCTGTTTTTT
J gene: TRBJ2-6; clone size: NA; D gene: TRBD1; V gene: TRBV29-1; CDR3 protein: CSVEADRDGSGANVLTF; CDR3 DNA: TGCAGCGTTGAAGCTGACAGGGACGGTTCTGGGGCCAACGTCCTGACTTTC
J gene: TRBJ2-5; clone size: NA; D gene: NA; V gene: TRBV2; CDR3 protein: CARNQARGQYETQYF; CDR3 DNA: TGTGCCAGGAACCAAGCACGGGGTCAGTACGAGACCCAGTACTTC
J gene: TRBJ1-1; clone size: NA; D gene: NA; V gene: TRBV13; CDR3 protein: CASSHLGRGDTEAFF; CDR3 DNA: TGTGCCAGCAGCCACCTCGGGAGGGGGGACACTGAAGCTTTCTTT
J gene: TRBJ1-4; clone size: NA; D gene: NA; V gene: TRBV6-6; CDR3 protein: CASSYSDLEGEKLFF; CDR3 DNA: TGTGCCAGCAGTTACTCGGACTTGGAGGGAGAAAAACTGTTTTTT
J gene: TRBJ1-6; clone size: NA; D gene: NA; V gene: TRBV3-1/TRBV3-2; CDR3 protein: CASSLGTPSSYNSPLHF; CDR3 DNA: TGTGCCAGCAGCCTCGGGACTCCTAGCTCCTATAATTCACCCCTCCACTTT
J gene: TRBJ1-2; clone size: NA; D gene: NA; V gene: TRBV19; CDR3 protein: CASRETVLASYGYTF; CDR3 DNA: TGTGCCAGTAGGGAGACAGTGCTCGCTAGCTATGGCTACACCTTC
J gene: TRBJ1-2; clone size: NA; D gene: NA; V gene: TRBV24-1; CDR3 protein: CATSDLGVRGYTF; CDR3 DNA: TGTGCCACCAGTGACCTAGGGGTTCGGGGCTACACCTTC
J gene: TRBJ1-2; clone size: NA; D gene: NA; V gene: TRBV4-1; CDR3 protein: CASSQWFNRGYGYTF; CDR3 DNA: TGCGCCAGCAGCCAATGGTTTAATAGGGGCTATGGCTACACCTTC
J gene: TRBJ1-4; clone size: NA; D gene: NA; V gene: TRBV2; CDR3 protein: CASSLQGSLGEKLFF; CDR3 DNA: TGTGCCAGCAGTCTCCAGGGAAGCCTTGGTGAAAAACTGTTTTTT
J gene: TRBJ1-5; clone size: NA; D gene: NA; V gene: TRBV11-3; CDR3 protein: CASSLRGPHNSKVGQPQHF; CDR3 DNA: TGTGCCAGCAGCTTAAGGGGCCCCCACAATTCAAAAGTCGGGCAGCCCCAGCATTTT
J gene: TRBJ1-5; clone size: NA; D gene: TRBD1; V gene: TRBV6-6; CDR3 protein: CASRGTVSNQPQHF; CDR3 DNA: TGTGCCAGCAGGGGGACAGTTAGCAATCAGCCCCAGCATTTT